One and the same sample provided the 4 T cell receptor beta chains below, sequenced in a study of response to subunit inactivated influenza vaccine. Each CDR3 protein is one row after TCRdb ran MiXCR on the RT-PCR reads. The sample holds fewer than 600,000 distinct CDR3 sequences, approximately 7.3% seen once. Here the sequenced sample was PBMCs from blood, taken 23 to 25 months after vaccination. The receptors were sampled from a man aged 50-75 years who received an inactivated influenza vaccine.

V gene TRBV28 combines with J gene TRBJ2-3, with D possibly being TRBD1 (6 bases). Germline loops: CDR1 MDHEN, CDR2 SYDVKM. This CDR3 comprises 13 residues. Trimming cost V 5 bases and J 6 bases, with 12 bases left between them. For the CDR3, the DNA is TGTGCCAGCAGTACTCCAGGGGTCGATACGCAGTATTTT. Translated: CASSTPGVDTQYF.

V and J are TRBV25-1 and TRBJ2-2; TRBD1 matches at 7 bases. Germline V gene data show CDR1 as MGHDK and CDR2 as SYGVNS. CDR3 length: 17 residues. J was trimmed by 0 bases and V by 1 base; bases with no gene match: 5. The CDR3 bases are TGTGCCAGCAGTGAATCGGGACAGCAAACGAACACCGGGGAGCTGTTTTTT. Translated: CASSESGQQTNTGELFF.

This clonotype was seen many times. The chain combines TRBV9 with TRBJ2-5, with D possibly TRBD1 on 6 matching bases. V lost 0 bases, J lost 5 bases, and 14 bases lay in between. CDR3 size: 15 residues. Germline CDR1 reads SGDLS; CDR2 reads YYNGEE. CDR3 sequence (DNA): TGTGCCAGCAGCGTAGAGGGACAAATAAGGGAGACCCAGTACTTC. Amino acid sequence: CASSVEGQIRETQYF.

The CDR3 nucleotides are TGTGCCAGCAGTTACTCGATCGCGGGCTTAGCCAAAAACATTCAGTACTTC. Translation: CASSYSIAGLAKNIQYF. The rearrangement uses TRBV6-5 and TRBJ2-4; TRBD2 might be the D (5 bases). The length of the CDR3 is 17 residues. V lost 0 bases, J lost 0 bases, and 12 bases lay in between. The germline CDR1 and CDR2 sequences are MNHEY and SVGAGI.